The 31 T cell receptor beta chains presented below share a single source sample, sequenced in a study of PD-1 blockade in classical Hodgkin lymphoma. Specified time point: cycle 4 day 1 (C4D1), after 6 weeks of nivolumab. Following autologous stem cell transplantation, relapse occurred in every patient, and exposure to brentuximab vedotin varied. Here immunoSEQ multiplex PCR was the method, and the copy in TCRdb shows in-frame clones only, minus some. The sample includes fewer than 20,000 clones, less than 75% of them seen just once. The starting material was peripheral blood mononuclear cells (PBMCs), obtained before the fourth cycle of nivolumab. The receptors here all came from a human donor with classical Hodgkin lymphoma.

CDR3 sequence reads: CASSYIGLFSYEQYF. In DNA form, the CDR3 reads TGTGCCAGCAGCTACATAGGCTTATTCTCCTACGAGCAGTACTTC. This chain connects TRBV6-5 to TRBJ2-7, with D unclear. Deletions cut 6 bases from V and 0 bases from J, with 15 bases between. CDR3 length: 15 amino acids. From germline, CDR1 is MNHEY and CDR2 SVGAGI.

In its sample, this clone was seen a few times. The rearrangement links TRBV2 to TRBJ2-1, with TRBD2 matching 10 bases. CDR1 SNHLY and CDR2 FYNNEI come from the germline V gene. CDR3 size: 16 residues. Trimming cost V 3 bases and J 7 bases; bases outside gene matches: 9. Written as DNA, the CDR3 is TGTGCCAGCAGTGAGTACCGACTAGCGGGCGGAAATGAGCAGTTCTTC. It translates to CASSEYRLAGGNEQFF.

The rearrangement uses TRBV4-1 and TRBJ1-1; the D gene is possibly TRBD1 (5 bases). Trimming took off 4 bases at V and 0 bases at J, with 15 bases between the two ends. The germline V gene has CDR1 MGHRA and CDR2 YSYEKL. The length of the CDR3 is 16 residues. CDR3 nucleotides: TGCGCCAGCAGCCCCGGGACGGCTGCTATGAACACTGAAGCTTTCTTT. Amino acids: CASSPGTAAMNTEAFF.

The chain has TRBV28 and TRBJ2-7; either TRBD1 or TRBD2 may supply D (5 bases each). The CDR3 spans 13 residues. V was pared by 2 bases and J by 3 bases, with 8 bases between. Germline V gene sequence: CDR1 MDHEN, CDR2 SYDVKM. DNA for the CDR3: TGTGCCAGCAGTTTAGCAGGGAGCTACGAGCAGTACTTC. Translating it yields CASSLAGSYEQYF.

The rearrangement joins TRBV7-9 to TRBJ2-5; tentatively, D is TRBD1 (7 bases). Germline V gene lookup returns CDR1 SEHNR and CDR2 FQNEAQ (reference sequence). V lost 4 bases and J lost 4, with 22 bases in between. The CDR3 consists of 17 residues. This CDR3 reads CASSYPLEEGAGETQYF. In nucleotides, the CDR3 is TGTGCCAGCAGCTACCCTCTGGAGGAGGGGGCTGGAGAGACCCAGTACTTC.

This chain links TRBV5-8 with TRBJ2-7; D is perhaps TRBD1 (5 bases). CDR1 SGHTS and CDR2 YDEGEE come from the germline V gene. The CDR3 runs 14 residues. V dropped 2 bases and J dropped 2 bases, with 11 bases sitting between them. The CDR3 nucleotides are TGTGCCAGCAGCTTTCGGCAGGGTGCCTACGAGCAGTACTTC. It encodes CASSFRQGAYEQYF. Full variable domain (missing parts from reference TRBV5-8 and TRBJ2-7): EAGVTQSPTHLIKTRGQQATLRCSPISGHTSVYWYQQALGLGLQFLLWYDEGEERNRGNFPPRFSGRQFPNYSSELNVNALELEDSALYLCASSFRQGAYEQYFGPGTRLTVT.

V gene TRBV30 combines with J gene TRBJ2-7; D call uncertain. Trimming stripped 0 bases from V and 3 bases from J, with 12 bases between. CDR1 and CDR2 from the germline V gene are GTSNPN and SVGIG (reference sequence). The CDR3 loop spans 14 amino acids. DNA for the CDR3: TGTGCCTGGAGTGTCCCCCGGGTACGCTACGAGCAGTACTTC. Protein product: CAWSVPRVRYEQYF.

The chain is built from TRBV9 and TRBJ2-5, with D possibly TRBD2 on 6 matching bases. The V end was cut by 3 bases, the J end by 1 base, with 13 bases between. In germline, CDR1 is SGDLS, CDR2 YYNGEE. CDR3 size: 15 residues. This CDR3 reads CASSASGTSQETQYF. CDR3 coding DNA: TGTGCCAGCAGCGCCTCCGGGACTTCCCAAGAGACCCAGTACTTC.

The CDR3 spells CASRAGSQETQYF. For the CDR3, the DNA is TGTGCCAGCAGGGCGGGGTCCCAAGAGACCCAGTACTTC. The rearrangement joins TRBV5-5 to TRBJ2-5; tentative D call: TRBD2 (6 bases). V shed 5 bases and J shed 1 base, with 9 bases lying between them. The CDR3 is 13 residues long. CDR1 and CDR2 from the germline V gene are SGHKS and YYEKEE (reference sequence).

This CDR3 reads CASSQAPNALAAYEQYF. CDR3 nucleotide sequence: TGCGCCAGCAGCCAAGCCCCAAACGCGCTAGCGGCTTACGAGCAGTACTTC. The genes are TRBV4-1 and TRBJ2-7, with 7 bases that match TRBD2. The ends lost 1 base at V and 4 bases at J; junction bases unmatched: 13. CDR3 length equals 17 residues. Germline V gene sequence: CDR1 MGHRA, CDR2 YSYEKL.

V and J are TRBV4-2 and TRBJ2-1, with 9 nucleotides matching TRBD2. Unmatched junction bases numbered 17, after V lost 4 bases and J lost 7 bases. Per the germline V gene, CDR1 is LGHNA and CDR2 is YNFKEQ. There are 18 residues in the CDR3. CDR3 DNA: TGTGCCAGCAGCCCCCTTAAGGCGTCAGCGGGAGGCTCGAATGAGCAGTTCTTC. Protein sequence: CASSPLKASAGGSNEQFF.

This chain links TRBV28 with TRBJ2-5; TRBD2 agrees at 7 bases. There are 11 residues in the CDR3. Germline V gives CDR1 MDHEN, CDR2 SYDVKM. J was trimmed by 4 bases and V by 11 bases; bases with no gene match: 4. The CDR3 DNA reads TGTGCCGTCGCGGGAGCAGAGACCCAGTACTTC. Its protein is CAVAGAETQYF.

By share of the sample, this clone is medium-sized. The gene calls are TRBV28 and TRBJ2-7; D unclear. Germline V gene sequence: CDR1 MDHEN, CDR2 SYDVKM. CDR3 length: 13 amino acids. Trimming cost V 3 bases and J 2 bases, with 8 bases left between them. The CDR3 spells CASSFAPTYEQYF. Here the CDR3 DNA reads TGTGCCAGCAGTTTTGCACCTACCTACGAGCAGTACTTC.

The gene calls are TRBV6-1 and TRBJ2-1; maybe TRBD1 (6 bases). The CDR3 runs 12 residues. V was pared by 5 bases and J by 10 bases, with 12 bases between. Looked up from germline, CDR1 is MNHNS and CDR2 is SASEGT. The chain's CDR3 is CASSFRDTEQFF. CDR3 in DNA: TGTGCCAGCAGTTTCCGGGACACAGAGCAGTTCTTC.

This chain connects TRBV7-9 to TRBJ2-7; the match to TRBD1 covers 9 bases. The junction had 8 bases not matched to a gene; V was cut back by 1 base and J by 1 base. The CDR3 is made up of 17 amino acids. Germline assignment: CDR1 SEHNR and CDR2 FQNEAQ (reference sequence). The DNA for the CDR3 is TGTGCCAGCAGCTTAGGGTTTCAGGGACAGGGATCCTACGAGCAGTACTTC. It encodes CASSLGFQGQGSYEQYF. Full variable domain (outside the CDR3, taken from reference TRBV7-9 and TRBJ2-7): DTGVSQNPRHKITKRGQNVTFRCDPISEHNRLYWYRQTLGQGPEFLTYFQNEAQLEKSRLLSDRFSAERPKGSFSTLEIQRTEQGDSAMYLCASSLGFQGQGSYEQYFGPGTRLTVT.

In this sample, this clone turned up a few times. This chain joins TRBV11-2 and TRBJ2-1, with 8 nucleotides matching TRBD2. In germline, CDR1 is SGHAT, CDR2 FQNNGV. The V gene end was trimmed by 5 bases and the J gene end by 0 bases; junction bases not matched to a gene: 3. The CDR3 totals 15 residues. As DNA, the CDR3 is TGTGCCAGCAGCCGAAGCGGGAGCTCCTACAATGAGCAGTTCTTC. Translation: CASSRSGSSYNEQFF.

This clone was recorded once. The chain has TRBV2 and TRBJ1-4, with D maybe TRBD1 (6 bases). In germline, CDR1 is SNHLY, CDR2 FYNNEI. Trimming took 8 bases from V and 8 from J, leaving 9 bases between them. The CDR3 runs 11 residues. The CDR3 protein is CASLRGEKLFF. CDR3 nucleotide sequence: TGTGCCAGCCTAAGGGGGGAAAAACTGTTTTTT.

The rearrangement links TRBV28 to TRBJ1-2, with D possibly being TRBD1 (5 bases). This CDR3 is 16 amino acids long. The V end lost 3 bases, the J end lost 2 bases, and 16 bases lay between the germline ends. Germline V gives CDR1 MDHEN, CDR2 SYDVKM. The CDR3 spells CASSFYDLRGNYGYTF. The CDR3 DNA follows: TGTGCCAGCAGTTTCTACGACTTGCGGGGCAACTATGGCTACACCTTC.

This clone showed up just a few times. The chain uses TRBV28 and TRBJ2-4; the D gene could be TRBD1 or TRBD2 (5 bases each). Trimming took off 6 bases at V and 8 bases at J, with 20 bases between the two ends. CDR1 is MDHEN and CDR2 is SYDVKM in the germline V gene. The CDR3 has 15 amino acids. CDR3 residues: CASRGAGVRKDIQYF. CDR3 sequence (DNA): TGTGCCAGCAGAGGGGCCGGGGTAAGGAAAGACATTCAGTACTTC.

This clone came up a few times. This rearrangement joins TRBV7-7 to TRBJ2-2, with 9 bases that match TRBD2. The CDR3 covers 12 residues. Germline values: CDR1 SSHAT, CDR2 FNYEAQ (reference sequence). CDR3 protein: CASGRNTGELFF. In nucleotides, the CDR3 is TGTGCTAGCGGGAGGAACACCGGGGAGCTGTTTTTT.

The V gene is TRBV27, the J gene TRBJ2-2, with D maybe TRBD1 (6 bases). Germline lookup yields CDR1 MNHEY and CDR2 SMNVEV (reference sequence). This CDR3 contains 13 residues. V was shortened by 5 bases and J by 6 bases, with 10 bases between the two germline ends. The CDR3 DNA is TGTGCCAGCAGTCATCAGGGGCCCGGGGAGCTGTTTTTT. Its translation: CASSHQGPGELFF.

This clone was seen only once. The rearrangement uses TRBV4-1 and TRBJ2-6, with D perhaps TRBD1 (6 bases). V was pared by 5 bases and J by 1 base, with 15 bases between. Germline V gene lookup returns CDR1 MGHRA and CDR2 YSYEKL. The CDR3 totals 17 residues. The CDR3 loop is CASSREITGSGANVLTF. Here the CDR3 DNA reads TGCGCCAGCAGCAGAGAAATAACAGGGTCTGGGGCCAACGTCCTGACTTTC.

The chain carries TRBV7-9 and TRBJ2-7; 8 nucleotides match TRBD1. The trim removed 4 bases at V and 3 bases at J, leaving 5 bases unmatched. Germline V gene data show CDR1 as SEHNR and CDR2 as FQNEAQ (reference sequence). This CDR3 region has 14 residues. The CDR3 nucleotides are TGTGCCAGCAGCTCCGGGACAGGCTACTACGAGCAGTACTTC. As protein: CASSSGTGYYEQYF.

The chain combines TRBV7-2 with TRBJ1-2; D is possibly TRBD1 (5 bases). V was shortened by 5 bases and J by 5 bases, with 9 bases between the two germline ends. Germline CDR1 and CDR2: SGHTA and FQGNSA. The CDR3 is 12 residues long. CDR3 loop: CASSPGQYGYTF. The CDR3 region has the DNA TGTGCCAGCAGCCCGGGGCAGTATGGCTACACCTTC.

As DNA, the CDR3 is TGTGCCAGCAGCTATAGGTCCCGGCGGAACACCGGGGAGCTGTTTTTT. As protein: CASSYRSRRNTGELFF. The chain couples TRBV11-2 to TRBJ2-2; no firm D call. Trimming removed 4 bases from V and 1 base from J, with 13 bases in between. Germline loops: CDR1 SGHAT, CDR2 FQNNGV. This CDR3 is built from 16 residues.

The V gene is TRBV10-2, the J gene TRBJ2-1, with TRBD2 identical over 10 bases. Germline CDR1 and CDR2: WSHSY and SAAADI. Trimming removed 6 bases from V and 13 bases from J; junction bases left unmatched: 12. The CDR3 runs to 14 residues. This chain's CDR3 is CASSGTSVAGTQFF. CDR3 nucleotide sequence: TGCGCCAGCAGCGGGACTAGCGTGGCAGGGACACAGTTCTTC.

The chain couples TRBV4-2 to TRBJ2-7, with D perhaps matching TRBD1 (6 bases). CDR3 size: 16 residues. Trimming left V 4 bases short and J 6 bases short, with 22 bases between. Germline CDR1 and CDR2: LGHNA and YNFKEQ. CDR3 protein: CASSRASGDSPLEQYF. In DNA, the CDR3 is TGTGCCAGCAGCCGGGCTTCAGGGGATTCCCCTCTCGAGCAGTACTTC.

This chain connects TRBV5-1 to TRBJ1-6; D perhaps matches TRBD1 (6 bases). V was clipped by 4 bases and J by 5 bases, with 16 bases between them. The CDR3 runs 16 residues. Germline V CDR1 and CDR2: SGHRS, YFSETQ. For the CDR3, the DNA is TGCGCCAGCAGCCCACAGGGTTCCCTTAATAATTCACCCCTCCACTTT. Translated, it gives CASSPQGSLNNSPLHF. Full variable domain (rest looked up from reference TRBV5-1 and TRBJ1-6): KAGVTQTPRYLIKTRGQQVTLSCSPISGHRSVSWYQQTPGQGLQFLFEYFSETQRNKGNFPGRFSGRQFSNSRSEMNVSTLELGDSALYLCASSPQGSLNNSPLHFGNGTRLTVT.

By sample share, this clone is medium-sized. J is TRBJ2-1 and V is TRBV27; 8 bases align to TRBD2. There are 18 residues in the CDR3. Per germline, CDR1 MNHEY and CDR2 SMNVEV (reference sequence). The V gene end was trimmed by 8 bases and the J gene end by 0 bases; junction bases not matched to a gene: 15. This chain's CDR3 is CASRPKLLAVSSYNEQFF. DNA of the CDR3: TGTGCCAGCCGCCCAAAATTACTAGCGGTGAGCTCCTACAATGAGCAGTTCTTC.

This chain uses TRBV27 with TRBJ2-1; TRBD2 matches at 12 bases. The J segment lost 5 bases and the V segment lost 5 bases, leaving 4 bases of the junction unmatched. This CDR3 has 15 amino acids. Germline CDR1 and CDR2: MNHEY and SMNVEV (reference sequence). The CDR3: CASSDWTSGDNEQFF. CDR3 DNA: TGTGCCAGCAGTGATTGGACTAGCGGGGACAATGAGCAGTTCTTC.

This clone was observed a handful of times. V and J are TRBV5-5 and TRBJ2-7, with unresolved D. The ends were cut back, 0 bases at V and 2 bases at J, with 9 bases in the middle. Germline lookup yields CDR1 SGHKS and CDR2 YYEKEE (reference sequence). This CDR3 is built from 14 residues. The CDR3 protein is CASSLVHGTYEQYF. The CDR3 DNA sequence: TGTGCCAGCAGCTTGGTGCACGGCACCTACGAGCAGTACTTC.